The rows below give T cell receptor beta chains drawn from one sample of a study of blood T cell repertoires in COVID-19. Libraries were prepared by immunoSEQ multiplex PCR; TCRdb keeps only in-frame clonotypes and omits some of them. The data hold about 70,000 clones, with around 86% observed a single time. What was sequenced was peripheral blood. All receptors derive from a human donor in a cohort sampled during active COVID-19. The CDR3 runs from the conserved cysteine through the conserved F or W. Each record gives: J gene, CDR3 length, D gene, V gene, clone size, CDR3 DNA, CDR3 protein. A D gene is named only where the DNA matches it firmly. For some rows the clone size is stated as once, few or many, or as a class when expanded; others skip it.

TRBJ2-5	14	.	TRBV7-9	.	TGTGCCAGCAGCTCGAATCAGGGTGGAGAGACCCAGTACTTC	CASSSNQGGETQYF
TRBJ2-1	16	TRBD2	TRBV2	.	TGTGCCAGCAGTGAAGCAGGAACTAGCGGGGGAACTCAGCAGTTCTTC	CASSEAGTSGGTQQFF
TRBJ1-4	16	.	TRBV28	.	TGTGCCAGCAGTCCCGGGTACAGGACGTCTAATGAAAAACTGTTTTTT	CASSPGYRTSNEKLFF
TRBJ1-2	18	.	TRBV18	.	TGTGCCAGCTCACCACCGGGTGTATTTTTGGGGGCCGACTATGGCTACACCTTC	CASSPPGVFLGADYGYTF
TRBJ2-7	13	.	TRBV10-3	.	TGTGCCATCAGTGACAGATTAAGTGACGAGCAGTACTTC	CAISDRLSDEQYF
TRBJ2-3	12	.	TRBV29-1	.	TGCAGCGTTGATGCGGACACAGATACGCAGTATTTT	CSVDADTDTQYF
TRBJ1-2	17	TRBD1	TRBV3-1/TRBV3-2	.	TGTGCCAGCAGCCACCTATCGACAGGGGACGGACCCTATGGCTACACCTTC	CASSHLSTGDGPYGYTF
TRBJ1-2	14	TRBD1	TRBV6-6	.	TGTGCCAGCAGTTCGACAGGGTTGGACTATGGCTACACCTTC	CASSSTGLDYGYTF
TRBJ1-1	13	.	TRBV27	.	TGTGCCAGCAGTTTACGGGGGGCCGCTGAAGCTTTCTTT	CASSLRGAAEAFF
TRBJ1-5	15	.	TRBV6-5	.	TGTGCCAGCAGTTACGACAGCCTACCCCATCAGCCCCAGCATTTT	CASSYDSLPHQPQHF
TRBJ1-2	12	.	TRBV11-2	.	TGTGCCAGCAGCTTATCAGGCTATGGCTACACCTTC	CASSLSGYGYTF
TRBJ2-5	10	.	TRBV20-1	.	TGCAGTGCCTGGAGGGAGACCCAGTACTTC	CSAWRETQYF
TRBJ2-1	11	.	TRBV12-3/TRBV12-4	once	TGTGCCAGCAGTCTCGTCGATGAGCAGTTCTTC	CASSLVDEQFF
TRBJ2-7	13	TRBD1	TRBV2	.	TGTGCCAGCAGGAGGGGACAGGGAGGCGAGCAGTACTTC	CASRRGQGGEQYF
TRBJ2-1	15	TRBD2	TRBV7-2	.	TGTGCCAGCAGCTTATCAGCGGGGGTTCATAATGAGCAGTTCTTC	CASSLSAGVHNEQFF
TRBJ1-1	15	TRBD1	TRBV6-5	.	TGTGCCAGCATGACCCGGGAGAGGGGGCACACTGAAGCTTTCTTT	CASMTRERGHTEAFF
TRBJ2-7	12	.	TRBV19	.	TGTGCCAGTAGTCCACAGGGCTACGAGCAGTACTTC	CASSPQGYEQYF
TRBJ2-5	15	TRBD2	TRBV3-1/TRBV3-2	.	TGTGCCAGCAGCCATTTAGCGGGGGGCCAAGAGACCCAGTACTTC	CASSHLAGGQETQYF
TRBJ1-6	13	.	TRBV28	.	TGTGCCAGCAGTTTCCAGGGCGATTCACCCCTCCACTTT	CASSFQGDSPLHF
TRBJ2-2	14	TRBD1	TRBV5-1	.	TGCGCCAGCAGCTGGACAGGGGGCCACGGGGAGCTGTTTTTT	CASSWTGGHGELFF
TRBJ1-6	15	TRBD1	TRBV10-1	.	TGCGCCACCTTAACGAGAACAGGGGGAAATTCACCCCTCCACTTT	CATLTRTGGNSPLHF
TRBJ2-1	14	TRBD1	TRBV18	.	TGTGCCAGCTCACCCCAACAGGGGGCAAATGAGCAGTTCTTC	CASSPQQGANEQFF
TRBJ1-2	11	.	TRBV30	.	TGTGCCTGGAGTCCACAGGGTAGTAACACCTTC	CAWSPQGSNTF
TRBJ1-4	16	TRBD1	TRBV7-8	.	TGTGCCAGCAGCTTAGGGGTTCAGGGGGGAGATGAAAAACTGTTTTTT	CASSLGVQGGDEKLFF
TRBJ2-3	12	.	TRBV9	once	TGTGCCAGCAGCGCGGTCCCAGATACGCAGTATTTT	CASSAVPDTQYF
TRBJ2-5	13	TRBD1	TRBV20-1	.	TGCAGTGCTAGTGGGACAGGGGGGGAGACCCAGTACTTC	CSASGTGGETQYF
TRBJ1-1	12	TRBD1	TRBV5-4	.	TGTGCCAGCAGCTGGGGGGACAGTAGGGCTTTCTTT	CASSWGDSRAFF
TRBJ1-6	15	.	TRBV30	.	TGTGCCTGGAGGCCCGGACAGCGATATAATTCACCCCTCCACTTT	CAWRPGQRYNSPLHF
TRBJ2-1	14	TRBD2	TRBV6-6	.	TGTGCCAGCAGCGTGGCGGGAGGGTTCAATGAGCAGTTCTTC	CASSVAGGFNEQFF
TRBJ1-6	17	TRBD1	TRBV11-2	.	TGTGCCAGCAGCTTAGTGGGCAGGGGGGTCGGTAATTCACCCCTCCACTTT	CASSLVGRGVGNSPLHF
TRBJ1-2	15	TRBD1	TRBV7-9	.	TGTGCCAGCAGCTTAATCCCGGACAGGGGTGGTGGCTACACCTTC	CASSLIPDRGGGYTF
TRBJ2-3	15	TRBD1	TRBV10-3	.	TGTGCCATCAGACTGACAGGGCTGAGCACAGATACGCAGTATTTT	CAIRLTGLSTDTQYF
TRBJ2-7	13	.	TRBV27	.	TGTGCCAGCAGTTTGACAGTCTCCTACGAGCAGTACTTC	CASSLTVSYEQYF
TRBJ1-2	12	.	TRBV10-3	.	TGTGCCATCAGTGAATCGGGAAAAGGCTACACCTTC	CAISESGKGYTF
TRBJ2-2	11	.	TRBV2	.	TGTGCCAGCAGTTATAGTGGGGAGCTGTTTTTT	CASSYSGELFF
TRBJ1-2	12	.	TRBV28	.	TGTGCCAGCAGTCTCACAGGTCGTGGCTACACCTTC	CASSLTGRGYTF
TRBJ2-2	18	TRBD1	TRBV6-2/TRBV6-3	.	TGTGCCAGCAGTTACTCGAGAACAGGGGGCGTTGGCACCGGGGAGCTGTTTTTT	CASSYSRTGGVGTGELFF
TRBJ1-6	16	.	TRBV6-5	.	TGTGCCAGCAGTTTGGGGGCGAGGGGACGTTATTCACCCCTCCACTTT	CASSLGARGRYSPLHF
TRBJ1-2	15	TRBD1	TRBV19	.	TGTGCCAGTAGTATATTCCCCGGGACAGGGGATGGCTACACCTTC	CASSIFPGTGDGYTF
TRBJ2-2	15	.	TRBV28	.	TGTGCCAGCAGACCGACAGACGAAAACACCGGGGAGCTGTTTTTT	CASRPTDENTGELFF
TRBJ2-3	11	.	TRBV20-1	.	TGCAGTGCCACATACACAGATACGCAGTATTTT	CSATYTDTQYF
TRBJ1-6	19	TRBD1	TRBV5-1	.	TGCGCCAGCAGCACCGGATATGGCGGGACAGGGGGCGATGGGTCACCCCTCCACTTT	CASSTGYGGTGGDGSPLHF
TRBJ1-2	13	.	TRBV30	.	TGTGCCTGGACAAGGTCAGGGCCCTATGGCTACACCTTC	CAWTRSGPYGYTF
TRBJ2-5	12	.	TRBV12-3/TRBV12-4	.	TGTGCCAGCAGTTTAGGTGGAGGAGCCCAGTACTTC	CASSLGGGAQYF
TRBJ2-3	15	.	TRBV9	.	TGTGCCAGCAGCGCGTTGGGGGGTGGAGATGGAACGCAGTATTTT	CASSALGGGDGTQYF
TRBJ2-3	14	.	TRBV11-3	.	TGTGCCAGCAGCTTAGGGCAGATTGGAGATACGCAGTATTTT	CASSLGQIGDTQYF
TRBJ1-1	16	TRBD1	TRBV5-1	.	TGCGCCAGCAGCTGGTACGGGACAGGTGCGAACACTGAAGCTTTCTTT	CASSWYGTGANTEAFF
TRBJ1-2	14	.	TRBV29-1	.	TGCAGCGGGGGTGGGGCAGTCTCTGGCTATGGCTACACCTTC	CSGGGAVSGYGYTF
TRBJ1-5	14	.	TRBV11-2	once	TGTGCCAGCAGCTTTGGACATCCGAATCAGCCCCAGCATTTT	CASSFGHPNQPQHF
TRBJ1-2	15	TRBD1	TRBV19	.	TGTGCCAGTACCCTTTCCCTGACAGGGGGGTATGGCTACACCTTC	CASTLSLTGGYGYTF
TRBJ2-7	15	.	TRBV11-1	.	TGTGCCAGCAGCCCCTCCCAGGGTCCTCGGTTGAAGCAGTACTTC	CASSPSQGPRLKQYF
TRBJ2-1	14	TRBD2	TRBV24-1	.	TGTGCCACCAGTGATTTCGGGGGGACCGGGGAGCAGTTCTTC	CATSDFGGTGEQFF
TRBJ2-1	15	TRBD2	TRBV6-4	.	TGTGCCAGCAGTGACCTAGCGGGGGTAGGGCGGGAGCAGTTCTTC	CASSDLAGVGREQFF
TRBJ2-7	13	.	TRBV7-2	.	TGTGCCAGCAGCTTAACCAGCTCCTACGAGCAGTACTTC	CASSLTSSYEQYF
TRBJ2-3	14	TRBD1	TRBV5-1	.	TGCGCCAGCAGCTTTAGACAGGGGGCGGATACGCAGTATTTT	CASSFRQGADTQYF